The following is a TCR beta chain sequence with its context. Data came from immunoSEQ multiplex PCR; TCRdb stores just in-frame clones and leaves some out. The repertoire holds some 300,000 clones, with 89% as singletons. The J segment lost 0 bases and the V segment lost 6 bases, leaving 4 bases of the junction unmatched. This CDR3 region has 14 residues. Germline-derived CDR1 and CDR2 are MNHEY and SVGAGI. These data are taken from a study of blood T cell repertoires in COVID-19. The clonotype was recovered from a woman aged 35 to 49 who had recovered from COVID-19. The sequencing input was PBMCs or T cells enriched from blood (not recorded which). This chain uses TRBV6-5 with TRBJ1-1; the match to TRBD1 covers 7 bases. The CDR3 bases are TGTGCCAGCAGCCGGGACAGCTTGAACACTGAAGCTTTCTTT. This gives the protein CASSRDSLNTEAFF.